This record looks at one TCR beta chain sequence and its context. Its target is unknown. The authors extracted at least 5 micrograms of total RNA per sample. This sample stems from a study of blood T cells in healthy people across ages. Study results and limitations: Getting older went along with TCR beta diversity per million T cells dropping roughly linearly.

Germline-derived CDR1 and CDR2 are GTSNPN and SVGIG (reference sequence). The CDR3 covers 11 residues. Trimming shortened V by 2 bases and J by 2 bases, and 4 bases separated the two germline ends. A sample-barcoded 5' primer and a J-beta primer mix were used in a second PCR of about 7 to 12 cycles. Carrying 12 random nucleotides, a template-switch adaptor labeled each individual cDNA molecule. TCRdb reprocessed the 5' RACE reads via MiXCR and lists one record per CDR3 protein. In the table there are 600,000 to 1,000,000 distinct CDR3 sequences, more than 45% of which are singletons. The clonotype was recovered from a man between 25 and 39 years old in good health. Sample: blood. The chain links TRBV30 to TRBJ2-7; no clear D gene. The CDR3 bases are TGTGCCTGGAGTTCCACCTACGAGCAGTACTTC. Translation: CAWSSTYEQYF.